Below are 9 T cell receptor beta chains sequenced from a single sample in a study of CD4 T cells in relation to SARS-CoV-2 and coronaviruses. CD4+ T cells from unexposed donors were obtained before the COVID-19 pandemic (2011-2018). CD4+ T cells were isolated from the cells after about nine days of culture. These receptors lack a known antigen. Some clones are missing from TCRdb's copy, which holds only in-frame ones; the method was immunoSEQ multiplex PCR. Of some 21,000 clones in the sample, approximately 76% were seen once. The sample comprised CD4+ T cells from PBMCs, cultured in vitro. The origin of the receptors is a human donor in good health.

CDR3 protein: CASSIQGAGNQPQHF. The CDR3, as DNA: TGTGCCAGTAGTATTCAGGGGGCCGGGAATCAGCCCCAGCATTTT. The rearrangement joins TRBV19 to TRBJ1-5; 8 positions agree with TRBD1. V lost 3 bases, J lost 4 bases, and 5 bases stayed unmatched. This CDR3 comprises 15 residues. Per germline, CDR1 LNHDA and CDR2 SQIVND (reference sequence).

The chain links TRBV11-2 to TRBJ2-7; the match to TRBD2 covers 12 bases. In germline, CDR1 is SGHAT, CDR2 FQNNGV. The CDR3 is 15 amino acids. Trimming at V came to 5 bases and at J to 5 bases, leaving 7 bases not matched to a gene. The CDR3 sequence is CASSRPGTSGHEQYF. CDR3 bases: TGTGCCAGCAGCCGTCCCGGGACTAGCGGGCACGAGCAGTACTTC.

This chain links TRBV30 with TRBJ2-7; the D gene is possibly TRBD1 (6 bases). Germline V CDR1 and CDR2: GTSNPN, SVGIG (reference sequence). Trimming left V 0 bases short and J 5 bases short, with 11 bases between. This CDR3 is 13 amino acids long. This CDR3 reads CAWSVDRDNEQYF. CDR3 nucleotide sequence: TGTGCCTGGAGTGTGGACAGAGACAACGAGCAGTACTTC.

V usage is TRBV6-5 and J usage is TRBJ1-1; D is unresolved. V was pared by 6 bases and J by 2 bases, with 7 bases between. The CDR3 runs to 12 residues. In germline, CDR1 is MNHEY, CDR2 SVGAGI. The CDR3 DNA is TGTGCCAGCAGGGGGTCAAACACTGAAGCTTTCTTT. Translating gives CASRGSNTEAFF.

The chain links TRBV18 to TRBJ1-1, with a tentative D call TRBD1 (6 bases). V lost 6 bases, J lost 0 bases, and 17 bases lay in between. Germline V gives CDR1 KGHSH, CDR2 LQKENI. The CDR3 is made up of 16 amino acids. CDR3 DNA: TGTGCCAGCTCCCTACTAAGGGGGGAGGTGAACACTGAAGCTTTCTTT. It specifies CASSLLRGEVNTEAFF.

This clone has only a few counts. The chain joins TRBV19 to TRBJ1-5; weak D call: TRBD1 (5 bases). This CDR3 region has 15 residues. V shed 4 bases and J shed 3 bases, with 13 bases lying between them. Germline V CDR1 and CDR2: LNHDA, SQIVND (reference sequence). The chain's CDR3 is CASSKHRDFNQPQHF. For the CDR3, the DNA is TGTGCCAGTAGTAAACACCGGGACTTCAATCAGCCCCAGCATTTT.

V is TRBV5-4 and J is TRBJ1-3; TRBD1 might be the D (5 bases). The germline V gene has CDR1 SGHNT and CDR2 YYREEE (reference sequence). This CDR3 comprises 13 residues. V was trimmed by 0 bases and J by 4 bases, leaving 5 bases between them. This CDR3 reads CASSLGQGNTIYF. DNA for the CDR3: TGTGCCAGCAGCTTGGGACAGGGAAACACCATATATTTT.

The V call is TRBV6-2 or TRBV6-3, the J call TRBJ2-3, with 7 nucleotides matching TRBD2. The CDR3 sequence is 16 residues long. V dropped 2 bases and J dropped 3; count of bases not matched to a gene: 8. Germline CDR1 is MNHEY and CDR2 is SVGEGT. CDR3 loop: CASSYPLVGRTDTQYF. The CDR3 coding sequence is TGTGCCAGCAGTTACCCTCTAGTCGGGAGGACAGATACGCAGTATTTT.

DNA of the CDR3: TGTGCCAGCAGTGAGCTACGTCGGTCGGGGGTGAGTTCACCCCTCCACTTT. It is translated as CASSELRRSGVSSPLHF. The chain combines TRBV6-1 with TRBJ1-6; a possible D gene is TRBD1 (5 bases). V lost 3 bases and J 9 bases, leaving 21 bases between the germline ends. This CDR3 comprises 17 residues. Germline V gene sequence: CDR1 MNHNS, CDR2 SASEGT.